This T cell receptor (beta chain) was profiled in a study of blood T cell repertoires in COVID-19. Whole-study context: Material from acute and convalescent COVID-19 was sourced from the United States, Italy and Spain. PBMCs, B-cell-depleted T cells, or T cells provided the cDNA or gDNA that made up the material.

The CDR3 is 19 amino acids. The data were produced by immunoSEQ multiplex PCR, yet TCRdb's version contains in-frame clones alone and is incomplete. The sample includes about 110,000 clones, approximately 81% seen only once; the top ten take roughly 4.6%. The origin of this receptor is a human donor in a cohort sampled during active COVID-19. Sequencing was carried out using peripheral blood. V is TRBV21-1 and J is TRBJ2-1; TRBD2 was called by the table and not checked on the DNA. TRBV21-1 is a listed pseudogene. CDR3: CARRLRARGPAGGYNEQFF. The DNA for the CDR3 is TGCGCCCGCCGCCTCCGGGCCCGGGGGCCCGCGGGGGGGTACAATGAGCAGTTCTTC.